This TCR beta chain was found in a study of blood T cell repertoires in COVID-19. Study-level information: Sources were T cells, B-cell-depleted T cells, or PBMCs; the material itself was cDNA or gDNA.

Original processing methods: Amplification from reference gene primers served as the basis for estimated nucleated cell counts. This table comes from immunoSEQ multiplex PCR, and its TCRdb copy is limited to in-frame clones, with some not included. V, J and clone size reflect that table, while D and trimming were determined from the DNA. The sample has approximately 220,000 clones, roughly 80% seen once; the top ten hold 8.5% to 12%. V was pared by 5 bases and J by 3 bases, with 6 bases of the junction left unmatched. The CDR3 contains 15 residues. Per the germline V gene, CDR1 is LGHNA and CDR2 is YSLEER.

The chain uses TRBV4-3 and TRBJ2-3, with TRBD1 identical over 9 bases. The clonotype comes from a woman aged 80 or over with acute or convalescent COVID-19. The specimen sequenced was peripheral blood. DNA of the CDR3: TGCGCCAGCAGCTTTCGACAGGGGGGGACAGATACGCAGTATTTT. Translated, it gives CASSFRQGGTDTQYF.